The table lists the clone carrying this T cell receptor beta chain with a few counts. What it binds is not known. Sample-barcoded 5' priming and a J-beta primer mix drove a second PCR of about 6 to 12 cycles. TCRdb re-called the 5' RACE reads through MiXCR, storing one row per CDR3 protein. The sample consists of under 2 million distinct CDR3 sequences, around 35% of them appearing once. The sample comes from a study of blood T cells in healthy people across ages. Points from the study as a whole: The study found more naive CD4+ cells and higher diversity in long-lived than aged donors.

The people who gave samples were healthy Caucasians from Russia, aged roughly 6 to 100. V lost 1 base to trimming and J lost 4 bases, with 13 bases between them. The CDR3 runs to 15 residues. Germline assignment: CDR1 KGHSH and CDR2 LQKENI. This TCR derives from a woman in her twenties or thirties in good health. This sequence joins TRBV18 and TRBJ1-1, with D possibly matching TRBD1 (6 bases). The source material was blood. The chain's CDR3 is CASSPLVEGGTEAFF. CDR3 in DNA: TGTGCCAGCTCACCACTGGTGGAGGGGGGCACTGAAGCTTTCTTT. The entire variable domain, with the rest obtained from reference TRBV18 and TRBJ1-1, is as follows: NAGVMQNPRHLVRRRGQEARLRCSPMKGHSHVYWYRQLPEEGLKFMVYLQKENIIDESGMPKERFSAEFPKEGPSILRIQQVVRGDSAAYFCASSPLVEGGTEAFFGQGTRLTVV.